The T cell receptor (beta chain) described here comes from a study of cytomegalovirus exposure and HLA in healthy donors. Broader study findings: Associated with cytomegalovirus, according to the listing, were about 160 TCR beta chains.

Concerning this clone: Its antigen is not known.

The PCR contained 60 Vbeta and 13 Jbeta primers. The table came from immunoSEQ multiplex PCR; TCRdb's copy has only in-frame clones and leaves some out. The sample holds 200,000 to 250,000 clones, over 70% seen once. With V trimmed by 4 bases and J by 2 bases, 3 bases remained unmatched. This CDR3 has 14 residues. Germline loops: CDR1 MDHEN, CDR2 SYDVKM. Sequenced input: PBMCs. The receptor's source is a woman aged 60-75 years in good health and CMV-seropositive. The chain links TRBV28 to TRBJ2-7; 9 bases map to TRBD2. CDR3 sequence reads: CASSSGGRAYEQYF. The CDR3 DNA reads TGTGCCAGCAGTTCTGGCGGGAGGGCCTACGAGCAGTACTTC.